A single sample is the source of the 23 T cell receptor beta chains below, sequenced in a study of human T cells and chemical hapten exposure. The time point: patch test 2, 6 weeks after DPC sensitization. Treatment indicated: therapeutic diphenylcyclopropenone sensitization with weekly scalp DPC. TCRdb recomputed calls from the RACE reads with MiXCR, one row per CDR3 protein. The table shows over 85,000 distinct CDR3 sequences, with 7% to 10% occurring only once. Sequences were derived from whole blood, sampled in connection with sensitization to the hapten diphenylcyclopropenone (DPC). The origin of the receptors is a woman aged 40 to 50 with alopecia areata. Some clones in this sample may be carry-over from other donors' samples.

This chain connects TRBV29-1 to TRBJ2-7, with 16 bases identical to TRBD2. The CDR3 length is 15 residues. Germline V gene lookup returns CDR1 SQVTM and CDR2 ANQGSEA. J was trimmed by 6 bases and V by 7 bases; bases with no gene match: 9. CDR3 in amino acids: CSARGTSGRAREQYF. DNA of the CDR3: TGCAGCGCGAGAGGGACTAGCGGGAGGGCCCGCGAGCAGTACTTC.

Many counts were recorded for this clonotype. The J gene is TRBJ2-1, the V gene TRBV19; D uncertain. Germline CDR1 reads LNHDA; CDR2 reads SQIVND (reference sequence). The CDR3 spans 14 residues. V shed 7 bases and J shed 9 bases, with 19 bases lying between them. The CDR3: CASKTPQLLGEQFF. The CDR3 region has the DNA TGTGCCAGTAAAACCCCCCAATTACTTGGTGAGCAGTTCTTC.

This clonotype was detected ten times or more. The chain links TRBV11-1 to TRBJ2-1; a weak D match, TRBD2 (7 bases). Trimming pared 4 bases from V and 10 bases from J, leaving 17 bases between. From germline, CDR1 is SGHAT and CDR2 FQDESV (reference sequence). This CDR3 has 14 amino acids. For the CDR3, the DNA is TGTGCCAGCAGCTCGCAGGGGAGGGGTACGGAGCAGTTCTTC. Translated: CASSSQGRGTEQFF.

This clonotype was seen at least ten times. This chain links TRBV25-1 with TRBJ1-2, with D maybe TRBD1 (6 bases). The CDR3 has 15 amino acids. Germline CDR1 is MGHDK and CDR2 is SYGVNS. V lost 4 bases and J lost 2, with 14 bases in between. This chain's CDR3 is CASSGKGGSNYGYTF. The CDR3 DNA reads TGTGCCAGCAGTGGAAAGGGGGGATCCAACTATGGCTACACCTTC.

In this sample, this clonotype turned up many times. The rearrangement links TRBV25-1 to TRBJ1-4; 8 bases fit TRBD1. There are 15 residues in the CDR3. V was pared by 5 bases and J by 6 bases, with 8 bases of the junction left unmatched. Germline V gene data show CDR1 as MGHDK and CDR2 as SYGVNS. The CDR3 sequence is CASSPWTGQDEKLFF. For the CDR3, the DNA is TGTGCCAGCAGTCCGTGGACAGGGCAGGATGAAAAACTGTTTTTT.

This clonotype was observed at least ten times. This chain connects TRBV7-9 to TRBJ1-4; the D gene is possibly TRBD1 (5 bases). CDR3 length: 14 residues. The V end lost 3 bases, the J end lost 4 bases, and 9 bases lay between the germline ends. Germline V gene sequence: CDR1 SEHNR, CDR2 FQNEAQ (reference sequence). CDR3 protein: CASSLWGINEKLFF. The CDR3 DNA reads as TGTGCCAGCAGCTTGTGGGGGATTAATGAAAAACTGTTTTTT.

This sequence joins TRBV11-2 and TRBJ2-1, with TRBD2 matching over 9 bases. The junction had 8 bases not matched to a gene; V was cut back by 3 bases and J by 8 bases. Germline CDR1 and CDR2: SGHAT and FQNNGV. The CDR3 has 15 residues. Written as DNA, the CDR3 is TGTGCCAGCAGCTTTCCGGGCGGGAGGGCCGATGAGCAGTTCTTC. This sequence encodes CASSFPGGRADEQFF.

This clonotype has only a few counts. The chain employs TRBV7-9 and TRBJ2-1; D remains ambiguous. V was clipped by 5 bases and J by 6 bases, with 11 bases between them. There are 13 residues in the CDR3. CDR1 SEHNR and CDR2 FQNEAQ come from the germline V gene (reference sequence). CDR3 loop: CASSPPSSNEQFF. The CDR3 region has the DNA TGTGCCAGCAGCCCTCCGAGTAGCAATGAGCAGTTCTTC.

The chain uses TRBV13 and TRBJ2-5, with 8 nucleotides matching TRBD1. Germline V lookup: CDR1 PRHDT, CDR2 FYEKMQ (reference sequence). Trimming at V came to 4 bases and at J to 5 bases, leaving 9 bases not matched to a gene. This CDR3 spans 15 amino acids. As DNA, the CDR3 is TGTGCCAGCAGCTCTTGGACAGGGATGAGGGAGACCCAGTACTTC. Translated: CASSSWTGMRETQYF.

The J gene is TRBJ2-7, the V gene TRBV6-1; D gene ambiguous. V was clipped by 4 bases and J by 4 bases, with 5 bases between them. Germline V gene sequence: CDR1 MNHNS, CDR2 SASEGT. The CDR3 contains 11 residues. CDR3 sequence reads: CASSAQYEQYF. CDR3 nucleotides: TGTGCCAGCAGTGCTCAGTACGAGCAGTACTTC.

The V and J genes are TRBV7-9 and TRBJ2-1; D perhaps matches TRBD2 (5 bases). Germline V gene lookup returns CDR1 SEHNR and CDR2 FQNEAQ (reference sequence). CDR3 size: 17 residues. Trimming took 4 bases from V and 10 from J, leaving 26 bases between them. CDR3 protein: CASSSPLGSAKGREQFF. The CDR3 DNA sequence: TGTGCCAGCAGCTCCCCCCTGGGTAGCGCTAAGGGCAGGGAGCAGTTCTTC.

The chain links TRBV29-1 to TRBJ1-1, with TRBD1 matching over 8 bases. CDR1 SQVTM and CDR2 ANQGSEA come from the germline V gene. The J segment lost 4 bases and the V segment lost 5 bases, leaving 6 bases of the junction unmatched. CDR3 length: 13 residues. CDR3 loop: CSVRTGHSTEAFF. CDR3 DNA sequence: TGCAGCGTTAGGACAGGGCATAGCACTGAAGCTTTCTTT. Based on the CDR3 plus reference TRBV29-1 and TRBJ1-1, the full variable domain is SAVISQKPSRDICQRGTSLTIQCQVDSQVTMMFWYRQQPGQSLTLIATANQGSEATYESGFVIDKFPISRPNLTFSTLTVSNMSPEDSSIYLCSVRTGHSTEAFFGQGTRLTVV.

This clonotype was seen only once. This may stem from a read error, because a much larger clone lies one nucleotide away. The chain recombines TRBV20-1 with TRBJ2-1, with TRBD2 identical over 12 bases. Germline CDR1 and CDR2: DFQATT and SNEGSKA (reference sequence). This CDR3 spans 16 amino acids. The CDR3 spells CSAPTSGRGGNNKQFF. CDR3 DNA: TGCAGTGCCCCGACTAGCGGGAGAGGTGGTAACAATAAGCAGTTCTTC.

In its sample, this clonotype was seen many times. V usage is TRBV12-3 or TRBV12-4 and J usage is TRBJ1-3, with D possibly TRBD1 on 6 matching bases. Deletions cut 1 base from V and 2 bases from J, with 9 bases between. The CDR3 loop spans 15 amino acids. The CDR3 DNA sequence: TGTGCCAGCAGTTTAGACAGGGCAACTGGAAACACCATATATTTT. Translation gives CASSLDRATGNTIYF.

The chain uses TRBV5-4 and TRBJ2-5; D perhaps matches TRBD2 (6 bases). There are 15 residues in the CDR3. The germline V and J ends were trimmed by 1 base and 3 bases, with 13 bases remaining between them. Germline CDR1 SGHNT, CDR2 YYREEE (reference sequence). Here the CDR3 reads CASSLRGTLEETQYF. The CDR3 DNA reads TGTGCCAGCAGCTTGCGGGGGACCCTAGAAGAGACCCAGTACTTC.

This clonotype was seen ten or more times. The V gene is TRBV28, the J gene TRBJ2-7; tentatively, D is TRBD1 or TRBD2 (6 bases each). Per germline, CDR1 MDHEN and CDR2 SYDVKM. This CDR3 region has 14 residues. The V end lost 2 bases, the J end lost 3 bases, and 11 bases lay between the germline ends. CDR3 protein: CASSLMEGDYEQYF. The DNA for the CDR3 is TGTGCCAGCAGTTTAATGGAGGGGGACTACGAGCAGTACTTC.

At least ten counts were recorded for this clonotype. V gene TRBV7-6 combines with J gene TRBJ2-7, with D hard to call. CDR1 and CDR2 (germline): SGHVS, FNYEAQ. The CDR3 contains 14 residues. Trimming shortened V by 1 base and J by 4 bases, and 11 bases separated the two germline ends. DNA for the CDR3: TGTGCCAGCAGCTTAGGATATCGGGTTTACGAGCAGTACTTC. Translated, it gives CASSLGYRVYEQYF.

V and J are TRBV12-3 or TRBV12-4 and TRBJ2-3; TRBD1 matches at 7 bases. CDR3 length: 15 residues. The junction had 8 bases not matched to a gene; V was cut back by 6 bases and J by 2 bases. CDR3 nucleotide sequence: TGTGCCAGCAGGGCCCGGGACAGCAACACAGATACGCAGTATTTT. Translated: CASRARDSNTDTQYF.

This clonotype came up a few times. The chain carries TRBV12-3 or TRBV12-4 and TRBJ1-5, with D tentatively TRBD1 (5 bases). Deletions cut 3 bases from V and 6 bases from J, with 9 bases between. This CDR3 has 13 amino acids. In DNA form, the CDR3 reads TGTGCCAGCAGTTTGGGGGTGGCTCAGCCCCAGCATTTT. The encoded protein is CASSLGVAQPQHF.

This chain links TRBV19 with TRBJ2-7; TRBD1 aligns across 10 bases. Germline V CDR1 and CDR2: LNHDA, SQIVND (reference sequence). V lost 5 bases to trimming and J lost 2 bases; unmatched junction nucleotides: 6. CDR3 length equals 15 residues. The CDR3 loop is CASSSGGTGAYEQYF. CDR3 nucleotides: TGTGCCAGTAGTTCGGGAGGGACAGGGGCCTACGAGCAGTACTTC. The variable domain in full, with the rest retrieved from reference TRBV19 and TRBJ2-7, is DGGITQSPKYLFRKEGQNVTLSCEQNLNHDAMYWYRQDPGQGLRLIYYSQIVNDFQKGDIAEGYSVSREKKESFPLTVTSAQKNPTAFYLCASSSGGTGAYEQYFGPGTRLTVT.

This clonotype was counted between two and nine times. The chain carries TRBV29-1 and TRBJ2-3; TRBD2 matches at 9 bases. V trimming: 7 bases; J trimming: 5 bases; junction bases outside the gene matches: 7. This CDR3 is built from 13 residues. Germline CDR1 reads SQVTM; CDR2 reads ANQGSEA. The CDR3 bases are TGCAGCGCCGCTAGCGGGACAGTAGATACGCAGTATTTT. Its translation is CSAASGTVDTQYF.

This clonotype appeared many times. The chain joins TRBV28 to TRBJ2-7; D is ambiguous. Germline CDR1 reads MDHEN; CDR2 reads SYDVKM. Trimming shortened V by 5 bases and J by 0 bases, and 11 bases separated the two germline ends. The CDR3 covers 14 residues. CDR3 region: CASSAVTLSYEQYF. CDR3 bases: TGTGCCAGCAGTGCCGTTACTCTCTCCTACGAGCAGTACTTC.

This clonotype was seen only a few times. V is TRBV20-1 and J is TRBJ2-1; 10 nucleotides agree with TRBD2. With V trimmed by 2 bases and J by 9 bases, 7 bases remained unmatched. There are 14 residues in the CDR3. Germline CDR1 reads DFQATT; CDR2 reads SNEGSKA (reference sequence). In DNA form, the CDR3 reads TGCAGTGCTAGACTAGCGGGAGTTGCGAGTGAGCAGTTCTTC. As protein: CSARLAGVASEQFF.